These 8 T cell receptor beta chains share one sample of origin, sequenced in a study of OX40 agonist ivuxolimab in advanced cancers. Method: immunoSEQ multiplex PCR; TCRdb's copy keeps in-frame clones and lacks some. The table has under 25,000 clones, roughly 89% seen once. The sequences come from CD4+ or CD8+ T cells sorted from blood, collected in a trial of the OX40 agonist ivuxolimab. These TCRs come from an adult with an advanced solid tumor such as melanoma, head and neck, liver or kidney cancer.

The chain combines TRBV27 with TRBJ1-2, with D hard to call. The germline CDR1 and CDR2 sequences are MNHEY and SMNVEV (reference sequence). The CDR3 covers 14 residues. Trimming shortened V by 3 bases and J by 0 bases, and 8 bases separated the two germline ends. In DNA, the CDR3 is TGTGCCAGCAGTTTTTCATTCCCTAACTATGGCTACACCTTC. Amino acid sequence: CASSFSFPNYGYTF.

The rearrangement uses TRBV6-5 and TRBJ1-5, with TRBD1 identical over 7 bases. Per the germline V gene, CDR1 is MNHEY and CDR2 is SVGAGI. With V trimmed by 5 bases and J by 9 bases, 4 bases remained unmatched. CDR3 size: 12 residues. The CDR3 nucleotides are TGTGCCAGCAGTGCGGACAGGCGGCCCCAGCATTTT. Amino acids: CASSADRRPQHF.

CDR3 amino acids: CASGLVITGEAYEQYF. In DNA form, the CDR3 reads TGTGCTAGTGGTTTGGTCATAACAGGGGAGGCCTACGAGCAGTACTTC. This chain uses TRBV12-5 with TRBJ2-7; tentative D call: TRBD1 (7 bases). With 0 bases removed from V and 2 bases from J, the gap between germline ends came to 14 bases. The V gene's germline CDR1 is LGHNT and CDR2 FRNRAP. This CDR3 has 16 residues.

A few counts support this clone. CDR3 sequence: CASSFLSGTDTQYF. The CDR3, as DNA: TGTGCCAGCAGTTTTCTCTCGGGCACAGATACGCAGTATTTT. This chain uses TRBV28 with TRBJ2-3; unclear D gene. The CDR3 length is 14 residues. CDR1 is MDHEN, CDR2 SYDVKM, per germline. Trimming cost V 3 bases and J 1 base, with 8 bases left between them. The entire variable domain, with the rest obtained from reference TRBV28 and TRBJ2-3, is as follows: DVKVTQSSRYLVKRTGEKVFLECVQDMDHENMFWYRQDPGLGLRLIYFSYDVKMKEKGDIPEGYSVSREKKERFSLILESASTNQTSMYLCASSFLSGTDTQYFGPGTRLTVL.

With regard to this clone: Sequence at one end of the junction differs from germline and may be a read error. The chain links TRBV5-4 to TRBJ2-3; a weak D match, TRBD2 (6 bases). The CDR3 runs to 16 residues. Germline V gene sequence: CDR1 SGHNT, CDR2 YYREEE (reference sequence). The CDR3 region has the DNA TGCGCCAGCAGCCAAGATGGCGGGGTCCACACAGATACGCAGTATTTT. Protein: CASSQDGGVHTDTQYF.

This clone was seen just once. J is TRBJ1-1 and V is TRBV7-6; no firm D call. V was clipped by 1 base and J by 3 bases, with 6 bases between them. The CDR3 extends over 13 amino acids. Germline CDR1 is SGHVS and CDR2 is FNYEAQ. The CDR3 DNA follows: TGTGCCAGCAGCTTAGGGATGTACACTGAAGCTTTCTTT. It yields the protein CASSLGMYTEAFF.

The chain uses TRBV5-8 and TRBJ1-1; maybe TRBD1 (5 bases). V lost 4 bases and J 3 bases, leaving 19 bases between the germline ends. Germline CDR1 and CDR2: SGHTS and YDEGEE. The CDR3 is 16 amino acids. CDR3 DNA sequence: TGTGCCAGCAGCCCTCGAGGGGTGGTGTGGGACACTGAAGCTTTCTTT. Protein: CASSPRGVVWDTEAFF.

The chain couples TRBV11-2 to TRBJ1-3; D not certain. V lost 3 bases and J lost 2, with 14 bases in between. This CDR3 has 16 amino acids. Germline CDR1 and CDR2: SGHAT and FQNNGV. CDR3 bases: TGTGCCAGCAGCTTTTATGATCCCCTGGCTGGAAACACCATATATTTT. It codes for CASSFYDPLAGNTIYF.